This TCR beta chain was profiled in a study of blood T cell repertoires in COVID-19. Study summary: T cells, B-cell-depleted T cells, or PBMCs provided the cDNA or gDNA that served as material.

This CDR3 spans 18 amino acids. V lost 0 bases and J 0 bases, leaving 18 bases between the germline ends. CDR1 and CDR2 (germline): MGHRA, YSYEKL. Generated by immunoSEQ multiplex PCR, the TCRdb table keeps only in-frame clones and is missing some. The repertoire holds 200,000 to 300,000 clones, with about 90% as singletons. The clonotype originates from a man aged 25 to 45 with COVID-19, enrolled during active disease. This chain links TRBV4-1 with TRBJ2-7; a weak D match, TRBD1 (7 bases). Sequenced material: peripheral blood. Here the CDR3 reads CASSQDRGVKGASYEQYF. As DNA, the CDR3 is TGCGCCAGCAGCCAAGATAGGGGGGTGAAGGGGGCCTCCTACGAGCAGTACTTC.